Listed below are T cell receptor beta chains from one sample, sequenced in a study of identical twins. TCRdb reprocessed the 5' RACE reads via MiXCR and lists one record per CDR3 protein. The table shows more than 600,000 distinct CDR3 sequences, with approximately 18% occurring only once. This sample was also put to use in a study of T cells expressing NK-cell markers.

Sequencing used PBMCs. These receptors all come from a woman younger than 30 in good health. Each CDR3 is given with its conserved first and last residue. The order of the fields is clone size, V gene, J gene, D gene, CDR3 DNA, CDR3 protein. A D gene is named only where the DNA matches it firmly. Size is stated for part of the rows, as once, few or many counts, or as a class when the clone is expanded.

few	TRBV7-2	TRBJ2-3	TRBD1	TGTGCCAGCAGCTCACAGGGGGCAGGAACAGATACGCAGTATTTT	CASSSQGAGTDTQYF
NA	TRBV20-1	TRBJ2-1	NA	TGCAGTGCTAATACAGGGATCCGCGAGCAGTTCTTC	CSANTGIREQFF
few	TRBV5-1	TRBJ2-6	NA	TGCGCCAGCAGCCCCCCCGCTGCAGGGGCCAACGTCCTGACTTTC	CASSPPAAGANVLTF
NA	TRBV20-1	TRBJ1-5	NA	TGCAGTGCTAGAGGCCTCAATCAGCCCCAGCATTTT	CSARGLNQPQHF
few	TRBV3-1	TRBJ1-1	NA	TGTGCCAGCTGGGGGGTGGGTGAAGCTTTCTTT	CASWGVGEAFF
NA	TRBV12-3/TRBV12-4	TRBJ2-3	NA	TGTGCCAGCCTCGACCCGGGCCGGGATACGCAGTATTTT	CASLDPGRDTQYF
NA	TRBV29-1	TRBJ2-7	TRBD1	TGCAGCGTCCAAGACACAGGGGGCAAGGGATACGAGCAGTACTTC	CSVQDTGGKGYEQYF
NA	TRBV2	TRBJ2-7	NA	TGTGCCAGCAGTGTCACAAACTCCTACGAGCAGTACTTC	CASSVTNSYEQYF
NA	TRBV3-1	TRBJ1-2	TRBD1	TGTGCCAGCAGCAGACAGGGGAGTTCCTATGGCTACACCTTC	CASSRQGSSYGYTF
NA	TRBV3-1	TRBJ1-2	NA	TGTGCCAGCAGCCCCCGGGACACGGACTATGGCTACACCTTC	CASSPRDTDYGYTF
many	TRBV7-3	TRBJ2-2	NA	TGTGCCAGCAGCATAAACACCGGGGAGCTGTTTTTT	CASSINTGELFF
NA	TRBV6-1	TRBJ2-7	NA	TGTGCCAGCAGTGAAGCGCTTCAGGGAGAACAGTCCTACGAGCAGTACTTC	CASSEALQGEQSYEQYF
NA	TRBV5-1	TRBJ1-2	NA	TGCGCCAGCAGCTTGGCTGGGACGGAGGCTAACTATGGCTACACCTTC	CASSLAGTEANYGYTF
NA	TRBV5-1	TRBJ1-2	NA	TGCGCCAGCAGCTTGGGACGCAGACATGGCTACACCTTC	CASSLGRRHGYTF
NA	TRBV6-1	TRBJ2-6	NA	TGTGCCAGCAGTCCGGACAGCCCCTCTGGGGCCAACGTCCTGACTTTC	CASSPDSPSGANVLTF
few	TRBV10-3	TRBJ2-1	TRBD2	TGTGCCATCAGTGAGTCGAAGGGACTACTTGAGCAGTTCTTC	CAISESKGLLEQFF
few	TRBV24-1	TRBJ2-1	TRBD1	TGTGCCACCGCCGGGACAGGGAGTTCCAATGAGCAGTTCTTC	CATAGTGSSNEQFF
few	TRBV20-1	TRBJ2-1	NA	TGCAGTGCTAAACGGGATTACAATGAGCAGTTCTTC	CSAKRDYNEQFF
NA	TRBV4-3	TRBJ2-4	TRBD2	TGCGCCAGCAGCCAAGATGCAGCGGGAGTTGGGGCCAAAAACATTCAGTACTTC	CASSQDAAGVGAKNIQYF
few	TRBV20-1	TRBJ2-7	NA	TGCAGTGCTAGTGTAGTCTCGGGGTACTACGAGCAGTACTTC	CSASVVSGYYEQYF
few	TRBV20-1	TRBJ1-1	NA	TGCAGTGCTGCTCAGGGTCCCACTGAAGCTTTCTTT	CSAAQGPTEAFF
few	TRBV10-3	TRBJ2-7	NA	TGTGCCATCAGTGTAGACAGGTCGACTTCCTACGAGCAGTACTTC	CAISVDRSTSYEQYF
NA	TRBV24-1	TRBJ2-2	NA	TGTGCCACCAGCCCCCGCGCGAACACCGGGGAGCTGTTTTTT	CATSPRANTGELFF
NA	TRBV7-2	TRBJ2-7	NA	TGTGCCAGCAGCTCAGATTCATATAGCGCCGAGCAGTACTTC	CASSSDSYSAEQYF
NA	TRBV6-2/TRBV6-3	TRBJ1-2	NA	TGTGCCAGCATCTCGCGAAGGTCTGGGTCCCACACCTTC	CASISRRSGSHTF
NA	TRBV7-3	TRBJ2-7	NA	TGTGCCAGCAGCTTGTCGCACAGCAATTACGAGCAGTACTTC	CASSLSHSNYEQYF
NA	TRBV6-2/TRBV6-3	TRBJ2-2	NA	TGTGCCAGCAGTTCACGTGCGCCAAGCACCGGGGAGCTGTTTTTT	CASSSRAPSTGELFF
few	TRBV20-1	TRBJ2-1	TRBD1	TGCAGTGGGTCCGGGACAGGGGGTCCCTCCTACAATGAGCAGTTCTTC	CSGSGTGGPSYNEQFF
NA	TRBV20-1	TRBJ1-4	NA	TGCAGTGCGGCCTCCCTCCGGGTCAGCGGACTGTTTTTT	CSAASLRVSGLFF
few	TRBV9	TRBJ2-4	NA	TGTGCCAGCAGCGTAGGGCAGAAAAACATTCAGTACTTC	CASSVGQKNIQYF
few	TRBV29-1	TRBJ2-2	NA	TGCAGCGTTGGATTTTCGAACACCGGGGAGCTGTTTTTT	CSVGFSNTGELFF
NA	TRBV4-3	TRBJ2-1	TRBD2	TGCGCCAGCAGCCAAGTTTCTGGGACTAGGATCATTGGTGAGCAGTTCTTC	CASSQVSGTRIIGEQFF
NA	TRBV6-5	TRBJ2-7	NA	TGTGCCAGCACTTCGTTGGGCTACGAGCAGTACTTC	CASTSLGYEQYF
many	TRBV10-2	TRBJ2-5	TRBD1	TGCGCCAGCAGTGACCCCGGGACAGGGGGCGAGGGCCAGTACTTC	CASSDPGTGGEGQYF
once	TRBV7-9	TRBJ2-2	NA	TGTGCCAGCAGCTCGGAACTGGTAGGGTTCGGGGAGCTGTTTTTT	CASSSELVGFGELFF
few	TRBV5-6	TRBJ2-2	NA	TGTGCCAGCAGCTTGGATTTCAGCCCCGGGGAGCTGTTTTTT	CASSLDFSPGELFF
NA	TRBV25-1	TRBJ2-1	NA	TGTGCCAGCCGCTCATTTGGCGGGGACAATGAGCAGTTCTTC	CASRSFGGDNEQFF
many	TRBV15	TRBJ1-2	NA	TGTGCCACCAGCAGAGATCCAAGGGATGGCTACACCTTC	CATSRDPRDGYTF
NA	TRBV29-1	TRBJ1-2	TRBD1	TGCAGCGGTGGCCGGGACAGCTATGGCTACACCTTC	CSGGRDSYGYTF
NA	TRBV14	TRBJ2-6	TRBD2	TGTGCCAGCAATTCCCCAAGCGGGAAGGGCTCTGGGGCCAACGTCCTGACTTTC	CASNSPSGKGSGANVLTF
few	TRBV12-3/TRBV12-4	TRBJ2-5	TRBD2	TGTGCCAGCAGCAGTTTTGCGCCGGGGGGGCTGCGGGAGACCCAGTACTTC	CASSSFAPGGLRETQYF
few	TRBV9	TRBJ2-7	TRBD2	TGTGCCAGCAGCGTATGTCCCGGGACTAGGGATTTCTGCGAGCAGTACTTC	CASSVCPGTRDFCEQYF
few	TRBV20-1	TRBJ2-7	TRBD2	TGCAGTGCTAGCTCGACTAGCCACGAGCAGTACTTC	CSASSTSHEQYF
NA	TRBV29-1	TRBJ2-5	NA	TGCAGCGTTGAAGATCGGGTCTTGGAGACCCAGTACTTC	CSVEDRVLETQYF
few	TRBV10-3	TRBJ2-5	NA	TGTGCCATCAGTGAGCGCCAAACTACTAAGAAAGAGACCCAGTACTTC	CAISERQTTKKETQYF
few	TRBV15	TRBJ2-1	NA	TGTGCCACCAGCAGACTTGGGAGCTCCTACAATGAGCAGTTCTTC	CATSRLGSSYNEQFF
NA	TRBV28	TRBJ2-3	NA	TGTGCCAGCAGAGGAGGGTTTGCAGATACGCAGTATTTT	CASRGGFADTQYF
NA	TRBV12-5	TRBJ1-5	NA	TGTGCTAGTGGTTTTAATAGCAATCAGCCCCAGCATTTT	CASGFNSNQPQHF
NA	TRBV5-6	TRBJ2-4	NA	TGTGCCAGCATTGTCGGGGGCGACCCCAAAAACATTCAGTACTTC	CASIVGGDPKNIQYF
NA	TRBV12-3/TRBV12-4	TRBJ2-1	TRBD2	TGTGCCAGCAAAGGGACTAGCGGGAGTGAGCAGTTCTTC	CASKGTSGSEQFF
few	TRBV5-8	TRBJ1-2	NA	TGTGCCAGCAGCTTGACAGGGCTCTATGGCTACACCTTC	CASSLTGLYGYTF
NA	TRBV7-9	TRBJ2-2	TRBD2	TGTGCCAGCAGAACGACTAGCGGGAGGGCCACCGGGGAGCTGTTTTTT	CASRTTSGRATGELFF
NA	TRBV12-3/TRBV12-4	TRBJ2-1	TRBD2	TGTGCCAGCCTAACAAGACTAGCGGGAGGGCACGAGCAGTTCTTC	CASLTRLAGGHEQFF
few	TRBV6-2/TRBV6-3	TRBJ2-4	NA	TGTGCCAGCAGTTACGATCGCACCCACATTCAGTACTTC	CASSYDRTHIQYF
few	TRBV30	TRBJ2-1	TRBD2	TGTGCCTGGAGTGTACATCTGCTAGCGGGAGACGAGCAGTTCTTC	CAWSVHLLAGDEQFF
NA	TRBV6-1	TRBJ2-1	TRBD2	TGTGCCAGCAGACGCGGGACTAGCGGACTCAATGAGCAGTTCTTC	CASRRGTSGLNEQFF
few	TRBV6-5	TRBJ2-1	TRBD2	TGTGCCAGCAGTTACCTAGCGGGAGGCGCGAATGAGCAGTTCTTC	CASSYLAGGANEQFF
few	TRBV20-1	TRBJ2-3	TRBD2	TGCAGTGCTAGTCCGCTAGCGGGAAATACGCAGTATTTT	CSASPLAGNTQYF
few	TRBV11-2	TRBJ2-7	TRBD1	TGTGCCAGCAGCTTGAAGCCCGGGACAGGGCTGTCCGGGGCCTACGAGCAGTACTTC	CASSLKPGTGLSGAYEQYF